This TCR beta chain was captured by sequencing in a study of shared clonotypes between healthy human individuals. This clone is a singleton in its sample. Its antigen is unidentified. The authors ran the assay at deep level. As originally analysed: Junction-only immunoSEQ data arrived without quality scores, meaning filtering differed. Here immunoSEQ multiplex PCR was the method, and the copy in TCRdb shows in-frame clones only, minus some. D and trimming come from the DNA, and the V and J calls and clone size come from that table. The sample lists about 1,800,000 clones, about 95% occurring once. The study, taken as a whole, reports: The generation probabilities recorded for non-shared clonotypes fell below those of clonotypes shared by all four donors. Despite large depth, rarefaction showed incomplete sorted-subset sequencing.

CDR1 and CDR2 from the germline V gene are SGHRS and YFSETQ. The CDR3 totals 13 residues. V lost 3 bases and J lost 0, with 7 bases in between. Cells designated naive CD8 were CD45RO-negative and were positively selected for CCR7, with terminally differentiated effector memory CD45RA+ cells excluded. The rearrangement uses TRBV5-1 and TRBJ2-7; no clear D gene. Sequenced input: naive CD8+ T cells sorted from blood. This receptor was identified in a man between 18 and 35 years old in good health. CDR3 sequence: CASSWSSSYEQYF. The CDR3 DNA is TGCGCCAGCAGCTGGTCGAGCTCCTACGAGCAGTACTTC.